One and the same sample provided the 10 T cell receptor beta chains below, sequenced in a study of cytomegalovirus exposure and HLA in healthy donors. 60 Vbeta and 13 Jbeta primers were used in PCR. TCRdb keeps only in-frame clones here, not all; method: immunoSEQ multiplex PCR. The sample has 130,000 or so clones; 66% are singletons. The sequenced sample was PBMCs. The receptors shown here come from a man aged 18 to 30 in good health and CMV-seronegative.

V and J are TRBV5-4 and TRBJ1-3, with no clear D. Germline V CDR1 and CDR2: SGHNT, YYREEE (reference sequence). Trimming pared 4 bases from V and 4 bases from J, leaving 9 bases between. The CDR3 length is 13 residues. The CDR3 region has the DNA TGTGCCAGCAGCATCGAACAGGGAAACACCATATATTTT. It specifies CASSIEQGNTIYF.

This clone was observed a single time. The junction and the germline gene differ at one end; a read error may be behind it. V is TRBV5-6 and J is TRBJ1-2, with D hard to call. The CDR3 length is 13 residues. Germline V gene sequence: CDR1 SGHDT, CDR2 YYEEEE. The CDR3 DNA reads as TGTGCCAGCAGCTTCGGCCAAAACTATGGCTACCCCTTC. It is translated as CASSFGQNYGYPF.

The rearrangement joins TRBV7-2 to TRBJ2-7; no clear D. This CDR3 region has 15 residues. V was clipped by 5 bases and J by 3 bases, with 17 bases between them. Germline CDR1 is SGHTA and CDR2 is FQGNSA. The CDR3 DNA is TGTGCCAGCAGCCCTAACCATCAAATGGTCTACGAGCAGTACTTC. Translating it yields CASSPNHQMVYEQYF.

The table lists this clone with a few counts. This chain uses TRBV7-8 with TRBJ2-7; 7 bases align to TRBD1. V shed 0 bases and J 2 bases; nucleotides not matched to a gene: 4. The CDR3 covers 15 residues. CDR1 SGHVS and CDR2 FQNEAQ come from the germline V gene. The CDR3 region has the DNA TGTGCCAGCAGCTTAGCAGGGGGCGCCGCCTACGAGCAGTACTTC. Protein: CASSLAGGAAYEQYF.

This clone was observed a few times. J is TRBJ2-3 and V is TRBV2, with 13 nucleotides matching TRBD2. From germline, CDR1 is SNHLY and CDR2 FYNNEI. J gave up 6 bases and V 4 bases, and 4 bases lay outside the gene matches. This CDR3 has 15 residues. For the CDR3, the DNA is TGTGCCAGCAGTGGGACTAGCGGGAGTCTGGATACGCAGTATTTT. It translates to CASSGTSGSLDTQYF.

The chain links TRBV6-5 to TRBJ2-7; TRBD1 might be the D (6 bases). Germline-derived CDR1 and CDR2 are MNHEY and SVGAGI. This CDR3 is built from 14 residues. V lost 5 bases, J lost 1 base, and 12 bases lay in between. DNA of the CDR3: TGTGCCAGCAGTCAAGAGGGGGTTTCCTACGAGCAGTACTTC. Protein: CASSQEGVSYEQYF.

The chain carries TRBV5-4 and TRBJ2-7, with D perhaps TRBD1 (6 bases). This CDR3 contains 14 residues. Germline values: CDR1 SGHNT, CDR2 YYREEE (reference sequence). Trimming pared 4 bases from V and 4 bases from J, leaving 15 bases between. CDR3 protein: CASSLPGQGYEQYF. CDR3 bases: TGTGCCAGCAGCCTACCGGGACAAGGATACGAGCAGTACTTC.

This clone was detected only a few times. V and J are TRBV27 and TRBJ2-3, with 11 bases fitting TRBD1. Per the germline V gene, CDR1 is MNHEY and CDR2 is SMNVEV (reference sequence). The CDR3 extends over 19 amino acids. V lost 6 bases, J lost 0 bases, and 14 bases stayed unmatched. For the CDR3, the DNA is TGTGCCAGCAGGCGGACAGGGGGCGCGGTTAGATCTAGCACAGATACGCAGTATTTT. Its protein is CASRRTGGAVRSSTDTQYF.

In its sample, this clone was seen a few times. V usage is TRBV7-6 and J usage is TRBJ2-5, with 8 bases matching TRBD2. The trim removed 5 bases at V and 5 bases at J, leaving 10 bases unmatched. The germline V gene has CDR1 SGHVS and CDR2 FNYEAQ. This CDR3 is built from 15 residues. The CDR3 DNA reads as TGTGCCAGCAGCAAAGACGGGGGGGGAAGGGAGACCCAGTACTTC. Translated: CASSKDGGGRETQYF.

This clone was detected once. The gene calls are TRBV27 and TRBJ1-1, with TRBD1 matching over 10 bases. This CDR3 is 16 amino acids long. V gave up 5 bases and J gave up 4 bases; unmatched junction bases: 10. Germline V CDR1 and CDR2: MNHEY, SMNVEV (reference sequence). For the CDR3, the DNA is TGTGCCAGCAGTGGGACAGGGGCTGTAATGGGCACTGAAGCTTTCTTT. This sequence encodes CASSGTGAVMGTEAFF.